Shown below are 3 T cell receptor beta chains from a single sample sequenced in a study of T cells in Graves' hyperthyroidism and ophthalmopathy. Regions amplified from RNA transcripts were the TCR beta CDR3 regions. Carried out on the TCR CDR3, a first-round RT-PCR used the HTBI primer set. TCRdb recomputed calls from the multiplex PCR reads with MiXCR, one row per CDR3 protein. The profile shows 600,000 or so distinct CDR3 sequences, about a sixth of them singletons. Sequenced input: blood. Receptors were obtained from a woman in her twenties or thirties with Graves' hyperthyroidism.

This clonotype was counted many times. This chain uses TRBV20-1 with TRBJ2-7; 12 bases map to TRBD2. The CDR3 contains 13 residues. CDR1 is DFQATT and CDR2 is SNEGSKA in the germline V gene (reference sequence). V lost 3 bases, J lost 6 bases, and 3 bases stayed unmatched. CDR3 DNA sequence: TGCAGTGCTAGTCGACTAGCGGGAGTCGAGCAGTACTTC. It translates to CSASRLAGVEQYF.

This clonotype was recorded a few times. V usage is TRBV7-2 and J usage is TRBJ2-7; D might be TRBD2 (6 bases). Germline CDR1 SGHTA, CDR2 FQGNSA. Trimming stripped 7 bases from V and 2 bases from J, with 18 bases between. The CDR3 is 15 residues long. This CDR3 reads CASTPPGLITYEQYF. In DNA, the CDR3 is TGTGCCAGCACCCCACCGGGACTGATCACCTACGAGCAGTACTTC.

The genes are TRBV29-1 and TRBJ2-7; 11 nucleotides agree with TRBD2. The CDR3 totals 12 residues. Germline V gene sequence: CDR1 SQVTM, CDR2 ANQGSEA. V dropped 6 bases and J dropped 3; count of bases not matched to a gene: 1. The CDR3 spells CSVGLAVYEQYF. CDR3 nucleotides: TGCAGCGTGGGACTAGCGGTCTACGAGCAGTACTTC.